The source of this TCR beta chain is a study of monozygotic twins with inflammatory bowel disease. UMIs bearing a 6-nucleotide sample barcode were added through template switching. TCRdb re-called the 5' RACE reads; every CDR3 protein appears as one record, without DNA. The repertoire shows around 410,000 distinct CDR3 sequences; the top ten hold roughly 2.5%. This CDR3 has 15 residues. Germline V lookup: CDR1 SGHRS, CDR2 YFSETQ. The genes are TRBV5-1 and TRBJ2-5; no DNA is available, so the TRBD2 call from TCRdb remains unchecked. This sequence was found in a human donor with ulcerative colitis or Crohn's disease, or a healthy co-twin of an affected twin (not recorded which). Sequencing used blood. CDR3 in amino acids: CASSLSGASGETQYF.